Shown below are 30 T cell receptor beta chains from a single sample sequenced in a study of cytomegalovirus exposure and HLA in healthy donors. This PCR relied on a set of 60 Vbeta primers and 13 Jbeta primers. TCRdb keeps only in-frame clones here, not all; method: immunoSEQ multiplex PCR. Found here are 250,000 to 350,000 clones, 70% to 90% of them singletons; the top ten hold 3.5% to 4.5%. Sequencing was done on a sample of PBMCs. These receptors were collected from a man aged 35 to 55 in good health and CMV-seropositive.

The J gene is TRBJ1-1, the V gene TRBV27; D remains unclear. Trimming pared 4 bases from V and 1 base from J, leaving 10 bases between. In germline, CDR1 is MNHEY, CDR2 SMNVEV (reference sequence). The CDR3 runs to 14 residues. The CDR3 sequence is CASSSDTENTEAFF. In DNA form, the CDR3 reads TGTGCCAGCAGTTCAGACACTGAGAACACTGAAGCTTTCTTT.

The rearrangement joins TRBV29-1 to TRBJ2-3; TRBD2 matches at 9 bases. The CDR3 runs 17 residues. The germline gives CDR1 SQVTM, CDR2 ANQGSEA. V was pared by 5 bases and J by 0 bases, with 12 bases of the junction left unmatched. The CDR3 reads CSVYTGTSRASTDTQYF. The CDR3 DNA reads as TGCAGCGTTTACACCGGGACTAGCAGAGCTAGCACAGATACGCAGTATTTT.

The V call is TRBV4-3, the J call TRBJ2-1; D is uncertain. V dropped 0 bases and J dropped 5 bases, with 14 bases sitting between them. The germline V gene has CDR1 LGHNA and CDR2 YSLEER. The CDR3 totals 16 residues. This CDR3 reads CASSQDGAGANNEQFF. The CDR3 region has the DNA TGCGCCAGCAGCCAAGATGGAGCTGGTGCAAACAATGAGCAGTTCTTC.

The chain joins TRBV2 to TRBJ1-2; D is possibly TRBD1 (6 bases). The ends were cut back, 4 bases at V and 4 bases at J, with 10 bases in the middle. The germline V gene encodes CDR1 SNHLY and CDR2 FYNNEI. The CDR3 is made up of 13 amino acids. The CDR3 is CASSGGRGYGYTF. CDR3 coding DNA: TGTGCCAGCAGTGGTGGCAGGGGCTATGGCTACACCTTC.

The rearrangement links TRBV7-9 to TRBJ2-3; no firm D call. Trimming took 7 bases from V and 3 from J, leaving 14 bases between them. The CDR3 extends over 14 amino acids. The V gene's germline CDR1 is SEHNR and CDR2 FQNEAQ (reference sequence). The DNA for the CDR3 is TGTGCCAGCATCCTTTACGGGTTGACAGATACGCAGTATTTT. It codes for CASILYGLTDTQYF. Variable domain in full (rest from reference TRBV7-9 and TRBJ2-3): DTGVSQNPRHKITKRGQNVTFRCDPISEHNRLYWYRQTLGQGPEFLTYFQNEAQLEKSRLLSDRFSAERPKGSFSTLEIQRTEQGDSAMYLCASILYGLTDTQYFGPGTRLTVL.

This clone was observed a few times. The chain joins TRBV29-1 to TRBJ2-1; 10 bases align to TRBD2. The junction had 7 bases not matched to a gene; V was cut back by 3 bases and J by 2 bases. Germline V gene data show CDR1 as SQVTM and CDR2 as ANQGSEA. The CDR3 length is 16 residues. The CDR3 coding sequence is TGCAGCGTTGATTCTAGCGGGAGCGACCCCTACAATGAGCAGTTCTTC. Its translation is CSVDSSGSDPYNEQFF.

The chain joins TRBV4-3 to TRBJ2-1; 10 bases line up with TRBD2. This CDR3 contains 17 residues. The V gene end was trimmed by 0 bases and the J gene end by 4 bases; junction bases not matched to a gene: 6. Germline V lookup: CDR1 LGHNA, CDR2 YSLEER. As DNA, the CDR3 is TGCGCCAGCAGCCAAGATCGAGGACTAGCGGCGTACAATGAGCAGTTCTTC. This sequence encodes CASSQDRGLAAYNEQFF.

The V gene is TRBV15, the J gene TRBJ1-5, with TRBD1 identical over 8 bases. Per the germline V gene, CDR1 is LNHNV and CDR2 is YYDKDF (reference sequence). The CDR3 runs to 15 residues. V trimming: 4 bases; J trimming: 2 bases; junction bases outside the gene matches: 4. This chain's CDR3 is CATSNSDRGNQPQHF. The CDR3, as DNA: TGTGCCACCAGCAATTCGGACAGGGGCAATCAGCCCCAGCATTTT.

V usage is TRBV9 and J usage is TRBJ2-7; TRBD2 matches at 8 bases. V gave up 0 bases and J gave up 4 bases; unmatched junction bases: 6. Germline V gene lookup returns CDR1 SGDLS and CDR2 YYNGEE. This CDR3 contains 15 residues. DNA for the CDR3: TGTGCCAGCAGCGTAGCACCTAGCGGGCATTACGAGCAGTACTTC. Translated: CASSVAPSGHYEQYF.

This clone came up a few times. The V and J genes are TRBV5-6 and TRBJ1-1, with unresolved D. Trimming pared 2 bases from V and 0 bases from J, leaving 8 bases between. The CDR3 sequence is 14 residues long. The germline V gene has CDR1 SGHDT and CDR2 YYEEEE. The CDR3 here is CASSFQMVNTEAFF. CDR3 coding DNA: TGTGCCAGCAGCTTCCAGATGGTGAACACTGAAGCTTTCTTT.

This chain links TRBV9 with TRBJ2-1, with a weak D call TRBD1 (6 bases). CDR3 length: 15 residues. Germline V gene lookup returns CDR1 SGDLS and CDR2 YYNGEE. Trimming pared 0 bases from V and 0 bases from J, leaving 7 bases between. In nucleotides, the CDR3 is TGTGCCAGCAGCGTAGAGGACAGCTCCTACAATGAGCAGTTCTTC. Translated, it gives CASSVEDSSYNEQFF.

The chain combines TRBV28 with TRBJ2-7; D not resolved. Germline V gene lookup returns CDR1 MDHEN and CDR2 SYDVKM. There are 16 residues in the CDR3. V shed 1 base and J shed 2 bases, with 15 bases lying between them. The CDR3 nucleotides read TGTGCCAGCAGTTTATTTGAGTCCGGTAAAGCCTACGAGCAGTACTTC. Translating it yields CASSLFESGKAYEQYF.

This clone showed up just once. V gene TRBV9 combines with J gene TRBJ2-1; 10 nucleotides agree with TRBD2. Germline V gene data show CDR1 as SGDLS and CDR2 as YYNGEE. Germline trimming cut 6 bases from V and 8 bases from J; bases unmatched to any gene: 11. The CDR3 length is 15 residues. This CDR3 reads CASTRASGSVDEQFF. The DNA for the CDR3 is TGTGCCAGCACCCGGGCTAGCGGGAGTGTCGATGAGCAGTTCTTC. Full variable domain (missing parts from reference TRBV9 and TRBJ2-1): DSGVTQTPKHLITATGQRVTLRCSPRSGDLSVYWYQQSLDQGLQFLIQYYNGEERAKGNILERFSAQQFPDLHSELNLSSLELGDSALYFCASTRASGSVDEQFFGPGTRLTVL.

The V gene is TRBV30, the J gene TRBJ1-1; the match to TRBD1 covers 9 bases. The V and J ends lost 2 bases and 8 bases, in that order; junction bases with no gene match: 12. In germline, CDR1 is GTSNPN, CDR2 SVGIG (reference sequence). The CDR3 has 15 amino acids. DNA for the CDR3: TGTGCCTGGAGTCCCTGGGGACAGGGAGTAATAGAAGCTTTCTTT. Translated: CAWSPWGQGVIEAFF.

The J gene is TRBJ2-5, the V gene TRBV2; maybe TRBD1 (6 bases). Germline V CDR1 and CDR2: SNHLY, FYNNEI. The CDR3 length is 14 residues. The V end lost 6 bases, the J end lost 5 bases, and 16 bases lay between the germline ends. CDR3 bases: TGTGCCAGCAGCAGGGGTGCGGAGTCGGAGACCCAGTACTTC. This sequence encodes CASSRGAESETQYF.

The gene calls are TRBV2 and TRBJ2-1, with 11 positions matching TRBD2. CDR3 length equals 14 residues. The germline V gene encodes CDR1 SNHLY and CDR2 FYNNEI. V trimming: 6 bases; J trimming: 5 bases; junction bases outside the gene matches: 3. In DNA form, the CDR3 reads TGTGCCAGCAGGCCGGGACTAGCGGACAATGAGCAGTTCTTC. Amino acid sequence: CASRPGLADNEQFF.

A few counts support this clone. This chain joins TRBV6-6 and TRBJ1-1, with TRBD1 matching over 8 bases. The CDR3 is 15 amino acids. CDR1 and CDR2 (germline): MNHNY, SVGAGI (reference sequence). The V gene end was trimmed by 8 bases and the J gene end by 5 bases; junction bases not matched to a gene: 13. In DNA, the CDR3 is TGTGCCAGCGGCAACCCACGACAGGGGCGAACTGAAGCTTTCTTT. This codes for CASGNPRQGRTEAFF.

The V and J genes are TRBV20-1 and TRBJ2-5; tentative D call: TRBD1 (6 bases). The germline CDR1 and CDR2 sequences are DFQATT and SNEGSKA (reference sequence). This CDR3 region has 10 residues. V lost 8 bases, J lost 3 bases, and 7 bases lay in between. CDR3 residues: CSRGKETQYF. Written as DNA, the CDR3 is TGCAGTAGGGGGAAAGAGACCCAGTACTTC.

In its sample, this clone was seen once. CDR3 amino acids: CASSQAGVYTEAFF. The CDR3 coding sequence is TGTGCCAGCAGCCAGGCAGGGGTGTATACTGAAGCTTTCTTT. The genes are TRBV7-2 and TRBJ1-1; possibly TRBD1 for D (6 bases). Germline V gives CDR1 SGHTA, CDR2 FQGNSA. V lost 5 bases and J 5 bases, leaving 15 bases between the germline ends. This CDR3 comprises 14 residues. Filled out from reference TRBV7-2 and TRBJ1-1, the complete variable domain reads GAGVSQSPSNKVTEKGKDVELRCDPISGHTALYWYRQSLGQGLEFLIYFQGNSAPDKSGLPSDRFSAERTGGSVSTLTIQRTQQEDSAVYLCASSQAGVYTEAFFGQGTRLTVV.

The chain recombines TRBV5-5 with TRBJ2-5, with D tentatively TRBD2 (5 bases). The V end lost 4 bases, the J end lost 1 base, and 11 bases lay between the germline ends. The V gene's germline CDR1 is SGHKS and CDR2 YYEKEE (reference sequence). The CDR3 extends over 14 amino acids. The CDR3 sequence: CASSGGPVQETQYF. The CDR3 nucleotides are TGTGCCAGCAGCGGCGGGCCCGTCCAAGAGACCCAGTACTTC.

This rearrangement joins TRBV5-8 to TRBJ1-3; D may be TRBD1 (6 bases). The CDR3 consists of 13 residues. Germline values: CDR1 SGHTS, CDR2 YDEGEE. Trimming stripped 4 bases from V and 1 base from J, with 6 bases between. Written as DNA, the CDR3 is TGTGCCAGCAGCACAGGGTCTGGAAACACCATATATTTT. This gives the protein CASSTGSGNTIYF. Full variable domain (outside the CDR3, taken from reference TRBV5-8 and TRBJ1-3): EAGVTQSPTHLIKTRGQQATLRCSPISGHTSVYWYQQALGLGLQFLLWYDEGEERNRGNFPPRFSGRQFPNYSSELNVNALELEDSALYLCASSTGSGNTIYFGEGSWLTVV.

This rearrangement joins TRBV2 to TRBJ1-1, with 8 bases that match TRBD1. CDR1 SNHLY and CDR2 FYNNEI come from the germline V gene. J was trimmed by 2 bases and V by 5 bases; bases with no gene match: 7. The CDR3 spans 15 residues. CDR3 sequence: CASSQYDRGNTEAFF. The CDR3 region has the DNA TGTGCCAGCAGTCAATATGACAGGGGAAACACTGAAGCTTTCTTT.

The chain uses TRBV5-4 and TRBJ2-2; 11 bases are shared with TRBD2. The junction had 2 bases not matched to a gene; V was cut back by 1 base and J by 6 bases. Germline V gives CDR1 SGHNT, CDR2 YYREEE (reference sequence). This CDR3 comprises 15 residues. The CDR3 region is CASSLTSGSAGELFF. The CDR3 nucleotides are TGTGCCAGCAGCTTGACTAGCGGGAGCGCCGGGGAGCTGTTTTTT.

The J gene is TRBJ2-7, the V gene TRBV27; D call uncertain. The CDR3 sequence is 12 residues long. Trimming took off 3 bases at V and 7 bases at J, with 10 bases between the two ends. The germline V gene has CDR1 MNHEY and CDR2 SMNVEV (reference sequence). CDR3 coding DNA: TGTGCCAGCAGTTTTCCCAGAGCGGAGCAGTACTTC. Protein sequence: CASSFPRAEQYF.

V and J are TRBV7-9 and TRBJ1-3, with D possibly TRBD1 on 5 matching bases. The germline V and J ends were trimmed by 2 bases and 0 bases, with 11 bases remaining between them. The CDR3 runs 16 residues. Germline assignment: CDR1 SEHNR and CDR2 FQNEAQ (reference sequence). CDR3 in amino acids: CASSLIDSSSGNTIYF. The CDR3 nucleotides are TGTGCCAGCAGCTTAATAGACAGCAGCTCTGGAAACACCATATATTTT.

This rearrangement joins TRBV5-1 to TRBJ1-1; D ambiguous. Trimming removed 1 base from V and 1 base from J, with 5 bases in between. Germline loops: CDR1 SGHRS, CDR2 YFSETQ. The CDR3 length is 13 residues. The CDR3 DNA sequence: TGCGCCAGCAGCTTGTATCCGAACACTGAAGCTTTCTTT. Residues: CASSLYPNTEAFF.

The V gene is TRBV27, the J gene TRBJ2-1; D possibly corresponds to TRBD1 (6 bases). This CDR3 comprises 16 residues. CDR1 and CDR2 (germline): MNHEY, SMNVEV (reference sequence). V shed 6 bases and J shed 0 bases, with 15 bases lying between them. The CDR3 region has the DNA TGTGCCAGCAGGGAGATCGGGACAAACTCCTACAATGAGCAGTTCTTC. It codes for CASREIGTNSYNEQFF.

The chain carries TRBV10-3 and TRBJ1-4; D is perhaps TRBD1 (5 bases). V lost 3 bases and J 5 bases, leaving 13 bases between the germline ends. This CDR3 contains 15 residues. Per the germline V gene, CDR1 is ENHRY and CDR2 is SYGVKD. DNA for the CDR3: TGTGCCATCAGTGAAGGACCAGGGCGAAATGAAAAACTGTTTTTT. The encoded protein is CAISEGPGRNEKLFF.

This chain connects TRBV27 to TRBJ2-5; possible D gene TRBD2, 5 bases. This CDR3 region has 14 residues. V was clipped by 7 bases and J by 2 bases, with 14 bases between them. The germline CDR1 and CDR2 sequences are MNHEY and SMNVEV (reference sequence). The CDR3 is CASTPSREQETQYF. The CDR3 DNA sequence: TGTGCCAGCACCCCGTCAAGGGAGCAAGAGACCCAGTACTTC.

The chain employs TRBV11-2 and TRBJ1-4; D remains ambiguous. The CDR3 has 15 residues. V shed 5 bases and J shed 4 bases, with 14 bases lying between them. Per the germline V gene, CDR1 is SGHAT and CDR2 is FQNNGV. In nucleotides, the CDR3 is TGTGCCAGCAGCGGCGCCGGGAACTTTAATGAAAAACTGTTTTTT. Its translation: CASSGAGNFNEKLFF.